Presented here are 31 T cell receptor beta chains from one specimen sequenced in a study of shared clonotypes between healthy human individuals. Profiled with immunoSEQ multiplex PCR; TCRdb holds only in-frame clones, not every one. The data hold a few hundred thousand clones, with roughly 72% observed a single time. The sample taken for sequencing was PBMCs. Receptors originate from a woman in her thirties or forties in good health. Some clones in this sample may be carry-over from other donors' samples.

About this clone: The junction does not match germline at one end; this may be a read error. V is TRBV5-6 and J is TRBJ2-7; 8 positions agree with TRBD1. Germline values: CDR1 SGHDT, CDR2 YYEEEE. The length of the CDR3 is 11 residues. The chain's CDR3 is CASSLSGQAAF. CDR3 coding DNA: TGTGCCAGCAGCTTATCGGGACAGGCTGCGTTC. Drawing the rest from reference TRBV5-6 and TRBJ2-7, the complete variable domain is DAGVTQSPTHLIKTRGQQVTLRCSPKSGHDTVSWYQQALGQGPQFIFQYYEEEERQRGNFPDRFSGHQFPNYSSELNVNALLLGDSALYLCASSLSGQAAFGPGTRLTVT.

This chain joins TRBV4-2 and TRBJ1-2; 10 bases align to TRBD1. Germline lookup yields CDR1 LGHNA and CDR2 YNFKEQ. V lost 0 bases to trimming and J lost 8 bases; unmatched junction nucleotides: 9. This CDR3 spans 16 amino acids. CDR3 sequence: CASSQDGDRGRRGYTF. The CDR3 DNA sequence: TGTGCCAGCAGCCAAGATGGTGACAGGGGGCGGAGGGGCTACACCTTC.

The genes are TRBV11-1 and TRBJ1-2; TRBD1 agrees at 7 bases. Looked up from germline, CDR1 is SGHAT and CDR2 is FQDESV (reference sequence). This CDR3 has 15 residues. V dropped 5 bases and J dropped 3; count of bases not matched to a gene: 9. CDR3 region: CASSLNPGTDYGYTF. In DNA form, the CDR3 reads TGTGCCAGCAGCCTAAACCCCGGGACAGACTATGGCTACACCTTC.

This clone appeared many times. The DNA of the CDR3 is TGTGCCAGCAGCGTCTCTACGGACTCATCCTACGAGCAGTACTTC. Encoded protein: CASSVSTDSSYEQYF. The chain combines TRBV6-1 with TRBJ2-7; D is perhaps TRBD2 (5 bases). The CDR3 covers 15 residues. V dropped 6 bases and J dropped 1 base, with 16 bases sitting between them. The germline V gene has CDR1 MNHNS and CDR2 SASEGT.

This chain links TRBV7-8 with TRBJ2-1, with 11 bases identical to TRBD2. The V gene end was trimmed by 6 bases and the J gene end by 5 bases; junction bases not matched to a gene: 6. Germline V gives CDR1 SGHVS, CDR2 FQNEAQ. The CDR3 sequence is 15 residues long. CDR3 DNA: TGTGCCAGCAGACCGGGACTAGCGGAAGACAATGAGCAGTTCTTC. Translated, it gives CASRPGLAEDNEQFF.

This clone turned up a few times. The rearrangement joins TRBV6-6 to TRBJ1-5, with unresolved D. Trimming cost V 5 bases and J 3 bases, with 8 bases left between them. The CDR3 is 13 amino acids. Per the germline V gene, CDR1 is MNHNY and CDR2 is SVGAGI (reference sequence). The CDR3 sequence: CASSGDANQPQHF. CDR3 in DNA: TGTGCCAGCAGTGGCGACGCCAATCAGCCCCAGCATTTT.

This chain links TRBV9 with TRBJ2-3; D tentatively reads TRBD1 or TRBD2 (5 bases each). The CDR3 contains 15 residues. The V end was cut by 1 base, the J end by 4 bases, with 13 bases between. Germline V gives CDR1 SGDLS, CDR2 YYNGEE. The CDR3 DNA reads as TGTGCCAGCAGCGTAATAGGGGAGTTGTCAGATACGCAGTATTTT. It translates to CASSVIGELSDTQYF.

This rearrangement joins TRBV19 to TRBJ2-5; tentatively, D is TRBD2 (5 bases). Gene TRBJ2-7 matches the end of the DNA better, so the J call may be wrong. The germline V gene has CDR1 LNHDA and CDR2 SQIVND (reference sequence). This CDR3 region has 14 residues. DNA for the CDR3: TGTGCCAGTAGTATCCCTAGCCGCTCCTACGAGCAGTACTTC. Amino acids: CASSIPSRSYEQYF.

This clone occurred once. V and J are TRBV7-2 and TRBJ1-2; perhaps TRBD1 as D (6 bases). The germline V and J ends were trimmed by 5 bases and 6 bases, with 13 bases remaining between them. Per germline, CDR1 SGHTA and CDR2 FQGNSA. This CDR3 contains 13 residues. The chain's CDR3 is CASSPDGQNGYTF. The CDR3 DNA follows: TGTGCCAGCAGCCCAGACGGACAGAATGGCTACACCTTC.

This clone was picked up one time. A far larger clone is off by one base, so a read error is likely. The chain uses TRBV9 and TRBJ2-5, with 8 bases lining up with TRBD1. CDR3 size: 16 residues. Losses at the gene ends were 0 bases for V and 0 bases for J; bases not matched to a gene: 4. Germline V gene data show CDR1 as SGDLS and CDR2 as YYNGEE. In DNA form, the CDR3 reads TGTGCCAGCAGCGTAGGGACAGGGAGACACCAAGAGACCCAGTACTTC. Translation: CASSVGTGRHQETQYF.

The chain carries TRBV20-1 and TRBJ1-2; D unresolved. Germline values: CDR1 DFQATT, CDR2 SNEGSKA (reference sequence). The CDR3 has 11 amino acids. With 5 bases removed from V and 8 bases from J, the gap between germline ends came to 12 bases. In nucleotides, the CDR3 is TGCAGTGCTTATTGGCTGGAAGGCTACACCTTC. This encodes CSAYWLEGYTF.

This rearrangement joins TRBV5-6 to TRBJ1-6, with 7 bases that match TRBD1. Trimming removed 2 bases from V and 4 bases from J; junction bases left unmatched: 3. CDR1 SGHDT and CDR2 YYEEEE come from the germline V gene. The CDR3 is 15 amino acids. For the CDR3, the DNA is TGTGCCAGCAGCTTCGGGACAGCTTATAATTCACCCCTCCACTTT. Its translation: CASSFGTAYNSPLHF.

Here the CDR3 reads CASSSTAEAYGYTF. The CDR3 DNA reads TGTGCCAGCAGCTCAACAGCTGAAGCCTATGGCTACACCTTC. The chain is built from TRBV5-4 and TRBJ1-2; D ambiguous. There are 14 residues in the CDR3. Trimming stripped 3 bases from V and 4 bases from J, with 13 bases between. Germline loops: CDR1 SGHNT, CDR2 YYREEE (reference sequence).

This clone has ten or more counts. CDR3 in DNA: TGTGCCAGCAGTGTAACTAGCGGGAGCACCGGGGAGCTGTTTTTT. Protein product: CASSVTSGSTGELFF. The chain couples TRBV6-4 to TRBJ2-2, with 11 bases identical to TRBD2. The V gene end was trimmed by 4 bases and the J gene end by 4 bases; junction bases not matched to a gene: 2. This CDR3 has 15 residues. Germline CDR1 reads MRHNA; CDR2 reads SNTAGT.

This clone came up many times. This sequence joins TRBV7-2 and TRBJ2-1, with 13 bases aligning to TRBD2. The CDR3 has 16 residues. Losses at the gene ends were 5 bases for V and 6 bases for J; bases not matched to a gene: 7. Per the germline V gene, CDR1 is SGHTA and CDR2 is FQGNSA. The CDR3 is CASSQTLAGGFNEQFF. The DNA of the CDR3 is TGTGCCAGCAGCCAAACACTAGCGGGAGGGTTCAATGAGCAGTTCTTC. The variable domain in full, completed from reference TRBV7-2 and TRBJ2-1, reads GAGVSQSPSNKVTEKGKDVELRCDPISGHTALYWYRQSLGQGLEFLIYFQGNSAPDKSGLPSDRFSAERTGGSVSTLTIQRTQQEDSAVYLCASSQTLAGGFNEQFFGPGTRLTVL.

The gene calls are TRBV7-2 and TRBJ2-2, with D unclear. Germline V gives CDR1 SGHTA, CDR2 FQGNSA. V was pared by 4 bases and J by 4 bases, with 13 bases between. The CDR3 runs to 15 residues. The CDR3 nucleotides read TGTGCCAGCAGCTCCCCGCCAGGAGTCACCGGGGAGCTGTTTTTT. The encoded protein is CASSSPPGVTGELFF.

This chain uses TRBV4-2 with TRBJ2-7, with 7 nucleotides matching TRBD1. CDR3 length equals 15 residues. V shed 4 bases, J shed 0 bases, and the junction held 6 bases outside the gene matches. Germline loops: CDR1 LGHNA, CDR2 YNFKEQ. DNA of the CDR3: TGTGCCAGCAGCCTTGGGACAGACAGCTCCTACGAGCAGTACTTC. This translates into CASSLGTDSSYEQYF.

This clone was counted ten times or more. The sample holds other DNA sequences that translate to the same CDR3. The chain combines TRBV6-4 with TRBJ2-6; tentatively, D is TRBD1 (7 bases). Trimming left V 4 bases short and J 0 bases short, with 16 bases between. Per the germline V gene, CDR1 is MRHNA and CDR2 is SNTAGT. The CDR3 length is 18 residues. CDR3 coding DNA: TGTGCCAGCAGTGGGGCGGCAGGGGGAGGCTCTGGGGCCAACGTCCTGACTTTC. Translating it yields CASSGAAGGGSGANVLTF.

The chain carries TRBV7-9 and TRBJ2-3; D is perhaps TRBD2 (5 bases). CDR1 and CDR2 (germline): SEHNR, FQNEAQ (reference sequence). V lost 4 bases and J lost 1, with 9 bases in between. The CDR3 runs 14 residues. The CDR3 spells CASSYGAGTDTQYF. CDR3 sequence (DNA): TGTGCCAGCAGCTATGGAGCGGGCACAGATACGCAGTATTTT. Based on the CDR3 plus reference TRBV7-9 and TRBJ2-3, the full variable domain is DTGVSQNPRHKITKRGQNVTFRCDPISEHNRLYWYRQTLGQGPEFLTYFQNEAQLEKSRLLSDRFSAERPKGSFSTLEIQRTEQGDSAMYLCASSYGAGTDTQYFGPGTRLTVL.

The chain has TRBV7-9 and TRBJ1-4; 8 positions match TRBD1. The CDR3 spans 15 residues. Losses at the gene ends were 2 bases for V and 3 bases for J; bases not matched to a gene: 2. The germline V gene encodes CDR1 SEHNR and CDR2 FQNEAQ (reference sequence). This CDR3 is CASSLTGQANEKLFF. Here the CDR3 DNA reads TGTGCCAGCAGCTTAACGGGACAGGCTAATGAAAAACTGTTTTTT.

The chain combines TRBV7-2 with TRBJ1-2; TRBD1 aligns across 7 bases. The length of the CDR3 is 17 residues. Germline V gene lookup returns CDR1 SGHTA and CDR2 FQGNSA. V lost 3 bases, J lost 5 bases, and 15 bases stayed unmatched. CDR3 in DNA: TGTGCCAGCAGCTTCGCCTGGCCGGGCAGGGGGGAATATGGCTACACCTTC. Translating gives CASSFAWPGRGEYGYTF.

The V gene is TRBV7-9, the J gene TRBJ2-7; 9 bases match TRBD1. Germline V gene lookup returns CDR1 SEHNR and CDR2 FQNEAQ (reference sequence). Trimming at V came to 5 bases and at J to 5 bases, leaving 7 bases not matched to a gene. The CDR3 is made up of 14 amino acids. The CDR3 spells CASSPGTGKNEQYF. In nucleotides, the CDR3 is TGTGCCAGCAGCCCCGGGACAGGGAAAAACGAGCAGTACTTC.

This chain connects TRBV7-2 to TRBJ2-5; no reliable D call. V lost 2 bases and J 5 bases, leaving 9 bases between the germline ends. CDR3 length equals 13 residues. Looked up from germline, CDR1 is SGHTA and CDR2 is FQGNSA. This CDR3 reads CASSLSSEETQYF. In DNA form, the CDR3 reads TGTGCCAGCAGCTTAAGCAGCGAGGAGACCCAGTACTTC.

The J gene is TRBJ2-6, the V gene TRBV9; D is unclear. Per the germline V gene, CDR1 is SGDLS and CDR2 is YYNGEE. Trimming removed 3 bases at V and 2 bases at J, with 15 bases between. This CDR3 spans 17 amino acids. The CDR3 sequence: CASSAVPRLTGANVLTF. The DNA of the CDR3 is TGTGCCAGCAGCGCGGTCCCCCGACTTACTGGGGCCAACGTCCTGACTTTC.

This clone was seen once. An end of the junction does not agree with germline; a read error may underlie this. Other DNA sequences in the sample encode the same CDR3. The gene calls are TRBV11-2 and TRBJ2-7; D possibly matches TRBD1 or TRBD2 (5 bases each). The germline V gene has CDR1 SGHAT and CDR2 FQNNGV. The CDR3 runs to 14 residues. The CDR3 protein is CASSVPGLTYEHYF. CDR3 nucleotide sequence: TGTGCCAGCAGCGTACCGGGGCTCACCTACGAGCATTACTTC. Using reference TRBV11-2 and TRBJ2-7 for the parts outside the CDR3, the full variable domain is EAGVAQSPRYKIIEKRQSVAFWCNPISGHATLYWYQQILGQGPKLLIQFQNNGVVDDSQLPKDRFSAERLKGVDSTLKIQPAKLEDSAVYLCASSVPGLTYEHYFGPGTRLTVT.

The V call is TRBV28, the J call TRBJ2-7; D unresolved. Germline V gene sequence: CDR1 MDHEN, CDR2 SYDVKM. The CDR3 runs 14 residues. The germline V and J ends were trimmed by 2 bases and 0 bases, with 8 bases remaining between them. Written as DNA, the CDR3 is TGTGCCAGCAGTTTAGGCCCGAGCTCCTACGAGCAGTACTTC. It is translated as CASSLGPSSYEQYF.

This chain uses TRBV2 with TRBJ2-7; no definite D call. V shed 1 base and J shed 6 bases, with 4 bases lying between them. Germline V lookup: CDR1 SNHLY, CDR2 FYNNEI. There are 11 residues in the CDR3. CDR3 DNA: TGTGCCAGCAGTGAAGAAGGCGAGCAGTACTTC. Its translation is CASSEEGEQYF.

The chain joins TRBV10-1 to TRBJ1-1, with TRBD1 matching over 10 bases. After removal of 5 bases from V and 3 bases from J, the junction contained 3 bases not matched to a gene. The CDR3 covers 14 residues. Germline CDR1 reads WNHNN; CDR2 reads SYGVQD (reference sequence). The CDR3 region is CASSRQGADTEAFF. The CDR3 DNA is TGCGCCAGCAGTCGACAGGGGGCCGACACTGAAGCTTTCTTT.

CDR3 loop: CASSAGTAGYTQYF. CDR3 nucleotide sequence: TGTGCCAGCAGCGCTGGGACAGCGGGATATACGCAGTATTTT. The chain links TRBV5-6 to TRBJ2-3; D tentatively fits TRBD1 or TRBD2 (7 bases each). This CDR3 has 14 residues. CDR1 and CDR2 from the germline V gene are SGHDT and YYEEEE. Trimming left V 4 bases short and J 7 bases short, with 16 bases between.

The chain recombines TRBV5-1 with TRBJ2-1; maybe TRBD1 (5 bases). With 4 bases removed from V and 5 bases from J, the gap between germline ends came to 16 bases. The germline gives CDR1 SGHRS, CDR2 YFSETQ. The CDR3 is made up of 15 amino acids. CDR3 sequence (DNA): TGCGCCAGCAGCCCTCCAGGGCTTGGGCACAATGAGCAGTTCTTC. This sequence encodes CASSPPGLGHNEQFF. Full variable domain (missing parts from reference TRBV5-1 and TRBJ2-1): KAGVTQTPRYLIKTRGQQVTLSCSPISGHRSVSWYQQTPGQGLQFLFEYFSETQRNKGNFPGRFSGRQFSNSRSEMNVSTLELGDSALYLCASSPPGLGHNEQFFGPGTRLTVL.

This chain joins TRBV6-1 and TRBJ2-7, with a tentative D call TRBD1 (5 bases). Trimming stripped 5 bases from V and 5 bases from J, with 13 bases between. Germline CDR1 MNHNS, CDR2 SASEGT. CDR3 length: 13 residues. The CDR3 loop reads CASSTEQADEQYF. CDR3 bases: TGTGCCAGCAGTACTGAACAGGCGGACGAGCAGTACTTC.